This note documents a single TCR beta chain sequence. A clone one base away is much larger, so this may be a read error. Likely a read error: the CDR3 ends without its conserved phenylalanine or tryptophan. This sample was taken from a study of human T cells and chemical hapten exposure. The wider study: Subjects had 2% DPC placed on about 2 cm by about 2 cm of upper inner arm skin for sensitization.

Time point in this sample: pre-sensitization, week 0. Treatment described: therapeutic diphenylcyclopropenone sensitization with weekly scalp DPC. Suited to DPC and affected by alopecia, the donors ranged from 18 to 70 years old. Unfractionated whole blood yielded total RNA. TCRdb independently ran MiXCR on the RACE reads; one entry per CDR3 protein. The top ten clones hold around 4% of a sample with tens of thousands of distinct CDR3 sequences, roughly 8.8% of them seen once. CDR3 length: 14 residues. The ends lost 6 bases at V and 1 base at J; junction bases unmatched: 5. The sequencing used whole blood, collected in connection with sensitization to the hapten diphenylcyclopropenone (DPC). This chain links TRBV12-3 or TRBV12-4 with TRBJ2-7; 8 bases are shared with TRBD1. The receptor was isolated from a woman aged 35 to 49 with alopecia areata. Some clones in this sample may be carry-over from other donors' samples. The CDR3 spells CASRAGTGSYEQYS. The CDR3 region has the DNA TGTGCCAGCAGGGCCGGGACAGGTTCCTACGAGCAGTACTCC.